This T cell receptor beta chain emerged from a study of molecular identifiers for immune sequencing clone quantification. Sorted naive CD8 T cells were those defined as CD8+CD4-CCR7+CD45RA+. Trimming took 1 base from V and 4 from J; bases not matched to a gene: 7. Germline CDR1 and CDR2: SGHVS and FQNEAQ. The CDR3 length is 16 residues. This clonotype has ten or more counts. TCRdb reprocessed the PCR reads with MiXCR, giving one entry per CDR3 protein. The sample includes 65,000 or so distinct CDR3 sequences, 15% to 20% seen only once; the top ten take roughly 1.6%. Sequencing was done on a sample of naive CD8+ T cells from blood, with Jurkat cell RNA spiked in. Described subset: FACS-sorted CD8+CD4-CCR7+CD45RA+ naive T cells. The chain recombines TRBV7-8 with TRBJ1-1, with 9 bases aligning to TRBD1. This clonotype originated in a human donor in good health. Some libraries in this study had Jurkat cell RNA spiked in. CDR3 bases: TGTGCCAGCAGCTTAGGGACAGGGGCGGTATTCACTGAAGCTTTCTTT. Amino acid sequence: CASSLGTGAVFTEAFF.